The clone carrying this T cell receptor beta chain was picked up many times. The antigen is unknown. The data were taken from a study of T cell repertoires in cytomegalovirus infection. For the study at large: Public TCR beta signatures marked donors with CMV infection and the matching HLA. Whole-study findings and limits: There were carriers of CMV plus the relevant HLA, and cumulative public TCR beta family frequency identified them. HLA-C-restricted CMV clonotypes gave the most frequent clonotype in two of eight donors.

V was cut by 6 bases and J by 8 bases, with 19 bases left in between. The CDR3 spans 15 residues. Germline CDR1 and CDR2: LNHDA and SQIVND (reference sequence). Each CDR3 protein is one row after TCRdb ran MiXCR on the reads. The sample shows 300,000 or so distinct CDR3 sequences, around 10% of them seen only once. The gene calls are TRBV19 and TRBJ1-4; tentative D call: TRBD1 (6 bases). The TCR comes from a human donor in good health (CMV status not recorded). Some clones in this sample may be carry-over from other donors' samples. What was sequenced was PBMCs. The CDR3 nucleotides read TGTGCCAGTAGACCGGCGAGACAGGATCACGAAAAACTGTTTTTT. Translated, it gives CASRPARQDHEKLFF.